The T cell receptor (beta chain) under discussion was sequenced for a study of T cells after yellow fever vaccination (dated by TCRdb to the late 2010s). With regard to the full study: The SMART-Seq v4 Ultra Low Input RNA kit was used to prepare libraries from fractions with low cell numbers. The cohort comprised two healthy male donors, one aged 18 to 29 and one aged 30 to 40 years. To follow T-cell clones before and after primary and booster YFV17D yellow fever vaccination, bulk TCR alpha and beta repertoires were sequenced over time. Blood samples were taken at several timepoints before and after primary and secondary immunization, and bulk PBMC replicates and cell subsets were isolated. The research as a whole found: Computational filtering was needed because FACS-sorted repertoires could contain abundant contaminating clonotypes from the bulk population. The secondary T-cell response was found to be weaker but faster than the primary response, with a peak reached on day 5 rather than on day 15. After the booster, most clones that had expanded after primary vaccination were detected again (approximately 97% of CD4 and 88% of CD8), suggesting broad maintenance of memory. The study included only a couple of donors, which limits how far the findings can be generalized. A small fraction of clonotypes appeared in both the CD4 and CD8 compartments, likely as a result of convergent recombination.

There are 12 amino acids in the CDR3, from cysteine to phenylalanine inclusive. The DNA shown is the 36-base CDR3, in frame from base 1. V drops 9 bases and J drops 4 bases, leaving 9 bases in between. CDR1 KGHDR and CDR2 SFDVKD are derived from the germline V gene. A word on this clonotype: This receptor's antigen is unknown. No much larger clone exists at a distance of one base, and base qualities are not known.

Synthesis of TCR cDNA relied on 5'RACE template switching, a step that introduced a universal primer site along with unique molecular identifiers. Priming of cDNA synthesis was performed from both the TCR alpha and TCR beta constant segments. Libraries were amplified in two PCR steps, with sample barcodes and sequencing adapters added in the second step. Sequencing of the libraries was done on either Illumina HiSeq 2500 (2x100 bp) or NovaSeq (2x150 bp). Per the source publication's procedure: Reads were demultiplexed and collapsed into UMI consensus sequences with MIGEC, and V(D)J alignment was performed with MiXCR. Clonotypes responding to the vaccine were identified with edgeR on replicate PBMC samples, with the criteria of FDR below 0.01 and a log2 fold change above 5 up to day 15. Each bulk clonotype was labeled CD4 or CD8 based on which sequenced repertoire, CD4 or CD8, contained the clonotype at higher abundance. The public reads were reanalyzed by TCRdb: fastp trimming at Q25, MiXCR alignment, in-frame beta chains only. CDR3 protein sequences are deduplicated, and each keeps its most common genes and DNA. The V and J calls come from TCRdb's annotation, not from the publication. A total of under 550,000 distinct CDR3 sequences appear in this sample, just over 20% of them only once. The ten largest clones represent less than 20% of the sample.

Explained via the paper, the treatment or condition label denotes: live attenuated yellow fever vaccine strain. At each blood-draw timepoint, two biological replicates of bulk PBMCs were collected. PBMCs were isolated from peripheral blood using a standard Ficoll-Paque protocol. RNA was extracted with TriZol from bulk PBMCs, CD4 and CD8 fractions, and dextramer-positive and dextramer-negative fractions. This receptor was identified in a man aged 18 to 30 who received the YFV17D yellow fever vaccine. The rearranged chain carries TRBV24-1 and TRBJ1-5; the D gene is not confidently resolved. The sample here was PBMCs, taken approximately 20 days after the first yellow fever vaccination. The DNA sequence reads TGTGCCACCCAACAGCGGAATCAGCCCCAGCATTTT. This yields the protein CATQQRNQPQHF.